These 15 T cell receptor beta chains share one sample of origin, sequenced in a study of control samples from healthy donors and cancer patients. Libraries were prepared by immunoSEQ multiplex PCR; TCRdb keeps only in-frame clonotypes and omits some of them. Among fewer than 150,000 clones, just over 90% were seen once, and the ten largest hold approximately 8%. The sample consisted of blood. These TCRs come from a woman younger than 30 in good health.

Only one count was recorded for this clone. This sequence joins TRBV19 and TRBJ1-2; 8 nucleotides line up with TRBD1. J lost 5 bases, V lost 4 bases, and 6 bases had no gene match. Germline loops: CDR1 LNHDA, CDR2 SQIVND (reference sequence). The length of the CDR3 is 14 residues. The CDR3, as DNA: TGTGCCAGTAGTAAATCCGACAGGGGATATGGCTACACCTTC. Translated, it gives CASSKSDRGYGYTF.

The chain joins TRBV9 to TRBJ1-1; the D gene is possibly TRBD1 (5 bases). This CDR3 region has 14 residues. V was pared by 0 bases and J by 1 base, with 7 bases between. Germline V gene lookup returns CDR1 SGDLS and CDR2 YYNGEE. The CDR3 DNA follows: TGTGCCAGCAGCGTAGAGGGGTGGAACACTGAAGCTTTCTTT. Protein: CASSVEGWNTEAFF.

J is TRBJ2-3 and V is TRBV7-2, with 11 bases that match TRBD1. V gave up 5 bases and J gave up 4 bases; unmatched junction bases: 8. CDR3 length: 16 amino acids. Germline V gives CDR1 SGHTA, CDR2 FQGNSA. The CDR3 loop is CASSPGQGARADTQYF. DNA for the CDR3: TGTGCCAGCAGCCCTGGACAGGGGGCGCGAGCAGATACGCAGTATTTT.

The CDR3 bases are TGTGCCAGCAGTGGACTGAAACCCGGGGAAAAACTGTTTTTT. Protein: CASSGLKPGEKLFF. The chain couples TRBV28 to TRBJ1-4; D call uncertain. The CDR3 loop spans 14 amino acids. The germline CDR1 and CDR2 sequences are MDHEN and SYDVKM. Trimming removed 5 bases from V and 8 bases from J, with 15 bases in between.

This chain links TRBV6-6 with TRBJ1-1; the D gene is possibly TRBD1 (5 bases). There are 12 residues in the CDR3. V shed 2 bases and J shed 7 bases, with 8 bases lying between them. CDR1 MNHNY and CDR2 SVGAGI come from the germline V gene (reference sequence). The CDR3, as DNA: TGTGCCAGCAGTTACCCGACAGATGAAGCTTTCTTT. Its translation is CASSYPTDEAFF.

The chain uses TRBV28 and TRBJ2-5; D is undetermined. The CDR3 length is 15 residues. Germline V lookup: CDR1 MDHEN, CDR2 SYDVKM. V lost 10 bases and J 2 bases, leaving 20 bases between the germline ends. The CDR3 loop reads CATALDFLEQETQYF. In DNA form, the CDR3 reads TGTGCCACCGCCCTCGACTTCCTAGAGCAAGAGACCCAGTACTTC.

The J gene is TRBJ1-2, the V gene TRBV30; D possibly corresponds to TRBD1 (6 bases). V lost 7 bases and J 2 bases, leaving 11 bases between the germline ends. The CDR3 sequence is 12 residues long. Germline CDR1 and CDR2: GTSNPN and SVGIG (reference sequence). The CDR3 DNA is TGTGCCTATCTAACAGGGAACTATGGCTACACCTTC. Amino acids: CAYLTGNYGYTF.

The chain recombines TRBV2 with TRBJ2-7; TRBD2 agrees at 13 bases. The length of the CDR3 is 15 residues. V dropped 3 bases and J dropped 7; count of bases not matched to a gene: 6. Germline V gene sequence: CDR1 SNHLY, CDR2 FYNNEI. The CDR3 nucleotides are TGTGCCAGCAGTGATAAAGGACTAGCGGGGGTTGAGCAGTACTTC. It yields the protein CASSDKGLAGVEQYF.

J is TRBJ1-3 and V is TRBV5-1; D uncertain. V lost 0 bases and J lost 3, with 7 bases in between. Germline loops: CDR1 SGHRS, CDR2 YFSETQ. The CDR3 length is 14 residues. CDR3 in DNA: TGCGCCAGCAGCTTGGAAGGGTTTGGAAACACCATATATTTT. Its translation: CASSLEGFGNTIYF.

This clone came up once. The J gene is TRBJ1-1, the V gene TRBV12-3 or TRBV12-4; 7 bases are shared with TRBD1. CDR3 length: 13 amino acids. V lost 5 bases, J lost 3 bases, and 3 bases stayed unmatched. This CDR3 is CASSVGTDTEAFF. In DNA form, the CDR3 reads TGTGCCAGCAGTGTCGGGACAGACACTGAAGCTTTCTTT.

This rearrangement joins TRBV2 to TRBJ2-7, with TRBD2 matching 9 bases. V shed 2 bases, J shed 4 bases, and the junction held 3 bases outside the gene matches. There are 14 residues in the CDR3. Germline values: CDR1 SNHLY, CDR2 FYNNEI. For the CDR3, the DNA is TGTGCCAGCAGTGAACGCGGGAGGGATTACGAGCAGTACTTC. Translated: CASSERGRDYEQYF.

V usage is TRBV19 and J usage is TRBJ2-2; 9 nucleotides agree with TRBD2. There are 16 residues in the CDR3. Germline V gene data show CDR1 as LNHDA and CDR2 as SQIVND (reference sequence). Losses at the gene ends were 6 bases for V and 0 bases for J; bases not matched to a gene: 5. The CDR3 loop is CASSVIAGANTGELFF. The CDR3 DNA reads TGTGCCAGTAGCGTCATAGCGGGAGCGAACACCGGGGAGCTGTTTTTT.

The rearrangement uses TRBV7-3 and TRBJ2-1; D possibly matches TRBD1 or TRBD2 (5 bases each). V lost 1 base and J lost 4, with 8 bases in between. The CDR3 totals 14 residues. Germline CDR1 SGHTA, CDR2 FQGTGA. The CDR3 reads CASSLMGRYNEQFF. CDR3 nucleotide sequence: TGTGCCAGCAGCTTAATGGGACGGTACAATGAGCAGTTCTTC.

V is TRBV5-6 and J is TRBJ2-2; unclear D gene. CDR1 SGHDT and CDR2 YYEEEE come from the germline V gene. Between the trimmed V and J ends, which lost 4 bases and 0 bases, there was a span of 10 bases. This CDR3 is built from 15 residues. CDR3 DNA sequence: TGTGCCAGCAGCCCGGCCCGGACGAACACCGGGGAGCTGTTTTTT. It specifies CASSPARTNTGELFF. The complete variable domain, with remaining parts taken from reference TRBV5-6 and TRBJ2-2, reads DAGVTQSPTHLIKTRGQQVTLRCSPKSGHDTVSWYQQALGQGPQFIFQYYEEEERQRGNFPDRFSGHQFPNYSSELNVNALLLGDSALYLCASSPARTNTGELFFGEGSRLTVL.

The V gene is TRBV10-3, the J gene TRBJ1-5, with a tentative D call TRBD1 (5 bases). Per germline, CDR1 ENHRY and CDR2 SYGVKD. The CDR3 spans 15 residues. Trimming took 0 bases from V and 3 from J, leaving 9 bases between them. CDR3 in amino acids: CAISESDSLNQPQHF. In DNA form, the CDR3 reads TGTGCCATCAGTGAGTCCGACAGCCTCAATCAGCCCCAGCATTTT.